The rows below give T cell receptor beta chains drawn from one sample of a study of monozygotic twins with cystic fibrosis. Libraries were prepared by immunoSEQ multiplex PCR; TCRdb keeps only in-frame clonotypes and omits some of them. The repertoire holds 34,000 or so clones, with around 90% as singletons. Sequencing was done on a sample of blood. The receptors stem from a girl aged 2 to 10 with cystic fibrosis. Both conserved end residues are part of each CDR3. A D gene is named only where the DNA matches it firmly. For some rows the clone size is stated as once, few or many, or as a class when expanded; others skip it.

J gene | D gene | clone size | V gene | CDR3 DNA | CDR3 protein
TRBJ1-4 | TRBD1 | NA | TRBV2 | TGTGCCACAGGCAGGGGGCGGGAAAAACTGTTTTTT | CATGRGREKLFF
TRBJ2-5 | TRBD1 | NA | TRBV19 | TGTGCCAGTAAGATTGGGACAGGTGAAGAGACCCAGTACTTC | CASKIGTGEETQYF
TRBJ2-5 | NA | NA | TRBV11-3 | TGTGCCAGCAGCGGCGGAGGAGGGCAAGAGACCCAGTACTTC | CASSGGGGQETQYF
TRBJ2-7 | NA | NA | TRBV27 | TGTGCCAGCAGTTTAATGGGGGGCGGCGAGCAGTACTTC | CASSLMGGGEQYF
TRBJ1-2 | NA | NA | TRBV6-5 | TGTGCCAGCAGTTATTCGTCGGCCACTAACTATGGCTACACCTTC | CASSYSSATNYGYTF
TRBJ2-6 | NA | NA | TRBV5-8 | TGTGCCAGCAGCTTGCCGGCAGGACAAGCCTCTGGGGCCAACGTCCTGACTTTC | CASSLPAGQASGANVLTF
TRBJ2-5 | NA | NA | TRBV18 | TGTGCCAGCTCACCTAGGGACATAACCCAAGAGACCCAGTACTTC | CASSPRDITQETQYF
TRBJ1-1 | NA | few | TRBV29-1 | TGCAGCGTTGAAGCTGGCGGGGGAAGAGAAGCTTTCTTT | CSVEAGGGREAFF
TRBJ2-1 | NA | NA | TRBV7-6 | TGTGCCAGCAGCTTAGCGTGGTCGGGGATGAACAATGAGCAGTTCTTC | CASSLAWSGMNNEQFF
TRBJ2-1 | TRBD2 | once | TRBV5-1 | TGCGCCAGCAGCTTGGTACTAGCGGGAGGAGAGCAGTTCTTC | CASSLVLAGGEQFF
TRBJ1-2 | NA | NA | TRBV5-5 | TGTGCCAGCAGCGCCCTGGAGGGAACCGCTCTCCTCGGTGGCTACACCTTC | CASSALEGTALLGGYTF
TRBJ2-1 | TRBD2 | NA | TRBV19 | TGTGCCAGTTTCCCCCGGACTAGCCGGCACTACAATGAGCAGTTCTTC | CASFPRTSRHYNEQFF
TRBJ1-1 | NA | NA | TRBV4-1 | TGCGCCAGCAGCCAAGATAGACCGGGACGTCCCAGGAACACTGAAGCTTTCTTT | CASSQDRPGRPRNTEAFF
TRBJ1-6 | NA | NA | TRBV10-3 | TGTGCCATCAGAGAAACAGGGTCCACCTATAATTCACCCCTCCACTTT | CAIRETGSTYNSPLHF
TRBJ1-5 | TRBD1 | NA | TRBV30 | TGTGCCTGGAGTGTCTCAACCGGGACAGGGGTGTCTCCCCAGCATTTT | CAWSVSTGTGVSPQHF
TRBJ2-7 | NA | NA | TRBV11-2 | TGTGCCAGCAGCTTAGATCATTTTTCGGGGGCTGGAGAGCAGTACTTC | CASSLDHFSGAGEQYF
TRBJ1-3 | NA | NA | TRBV7-6 | TGTGCCAGCAACTTTTTGGGTGGAAACACCATATATTTT | CASNFLGGNTIYF
TRBJ1-6 | TRBD1 | NA | TRBV5-5 | TGTGCCAGCAGCTGGACAGGGTGGGGTTCACCCCTCCACTTT | CASSWTGWGSPLHF
TRBJ1-1 | NA | NA | TRBV19 | TGTGCCAGTAGTATGGACGGAGATACTGAAGCTTTCTTT | CASSMDGDTEAFF
TRBJ2-3 | NA | NA | TRBV21-1 | TGTGCCAGCAGCTTATTTCTCCGGGGACTAGCGGGAGGAGGAGATACGCAGTATTTT | CASSLFLRGLAGGGDTQYF
TRBJ2-7 | NA | NA | TRBV9 | TGTGCCAGCAGTCCCACGCGGGCAGCACGTCCGAACGACGAGCAGTACTTC | CASSPTRAARPNDEQYF
TRBJ1-1 | TRBD1 | few | TRBV9 | TGTGCCAGCAACGACAGGGTCCCTGAAGCTTTCTTT | CASNDRVPEAFF
TRBJ1-4 | NA | NA | TRBV18 | TGTGCCAGCTCGGTAGGAGTAGCAACTAATGAAAAACTGTTTTTT | CASSVGVATNEKLFF
TRBJ1-5 | NA | NA | TRBV27 | TGTGCCAGCAGTCCCAGGATATCGGGTCAGCCCCAGCATTTT | CASSPRISGQPQHF
TRBJ1-6 | NA | NA | TRBV6-5 | TGTGCCAGCAGTTATAACCGGGACACGGGGCGTTCACCCCTCCACTTT | CASSYNRDTGRSPLHF
TRBJ2-7 | NA | NA | TRBV7-6 | TGTGCCAGCAGCTTAGCCCACAGGGATTCCGAGCAGTACTTC | CASSLAHRDSEQYF